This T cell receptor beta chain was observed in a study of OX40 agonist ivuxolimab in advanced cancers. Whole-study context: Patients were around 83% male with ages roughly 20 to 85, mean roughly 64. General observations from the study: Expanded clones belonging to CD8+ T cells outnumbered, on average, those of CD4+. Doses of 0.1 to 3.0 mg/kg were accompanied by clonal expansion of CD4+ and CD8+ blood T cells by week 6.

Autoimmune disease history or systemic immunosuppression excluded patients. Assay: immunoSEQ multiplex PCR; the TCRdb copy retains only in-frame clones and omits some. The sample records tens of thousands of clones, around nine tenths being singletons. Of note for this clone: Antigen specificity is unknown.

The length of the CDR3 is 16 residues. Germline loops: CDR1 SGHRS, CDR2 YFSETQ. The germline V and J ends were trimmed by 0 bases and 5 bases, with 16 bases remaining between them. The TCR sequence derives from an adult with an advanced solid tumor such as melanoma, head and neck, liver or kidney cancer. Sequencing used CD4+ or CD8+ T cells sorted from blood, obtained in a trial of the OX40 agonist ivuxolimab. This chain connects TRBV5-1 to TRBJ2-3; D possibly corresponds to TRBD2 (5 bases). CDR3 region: CASSLGPGFAQDTQYF. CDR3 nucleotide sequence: TGCGCCAGCAGCTTGGGTCCGGGGTTTGCCCAAGATACGCAGTATTTT.